The present T cell receptor (beta chain) was sequenced within a study of shared clonotypes between healthy human individuals. The V end lost 4 bases, the J end lost 3 bases, and 16 bases lay between the germline ends. The CDR3 has 15 residues. Germline V CDR1 and CDR2: SGHRS, YFSETQ. TCRdb's table, derived via immunoSEQ multiplex PCR, lists solely in-frame clones and lacks some. The sample yields millions of clones, 85% to 95% seen once. This clone showed up just a few times. The rearrangement uses TRBV5-1 and TRBJ2-5; D possibly corresponds to TRBD1 (5 bases). Specimen: naive CD4+ T cells sorted from blood. As to subset: CD45RA+ positively selected. This receptor was obtained from a young man in good health. CDR3 sequence: CASSTTQGREETQYF. The CDR3 bases are TGCGCCAGCAGCACAACTCAGGGAAGGGAAGAGACCCAGTACTTC.